This record looks at one TCR beta chain sequence and its context. Its antigen is still unknown. No much larger clone exists at a distance of one base, and base qualities are not known. One collaborating source in Seattle enrolled patients during active infection and followed them longitudinally through the course of disease. The collaborating institutions used their own protocols to collect whole blood in K2EDTA tubes. For TCRbeta analysis, collaborator samples were shipped as frozen whole blood, as isolated PBMCs, or as DNA extracted from either sample type. The CDR3 sequence holds 17 residues, the cysteine and phenylalanine included. Only CDR3 DNA remains: 51 bases, in frame from the first base. For CDR1 and CDR2, the germline V gene (reference sequence) lists SEHNR and FQNEAQ. Trimming takes 2 bases from V and 0 bases from J, and the germline ends sit 16 bases apart. These data come from a study of blood T cell repertoires in COVID-19 (dated by TCRdb to 2018 to 2020). Study-wide context: Collaborator samples came from the United States, Italy and Spain and covered acute and convalescent phases of COVID-19. The material from the prospective study consisted of cDNA or gDNA derived from T cells, B-cell-depleted T cells, or PBMCs. Deeply sampled blood TCRbeta repertoires from subjects exposed to, actively infected with, or recovered from COVID-19 were included in the dataset. A freely available public database, intended as a resource for researchers studying the immune response to SARS-CoV-2, is where the repertoires were released. The samples were drawn from two sources: the first 160 participants of the ongoing ImmuneRACE study, and about 1,300 subjects contributed by 6 global collaborators. The sample metadata nearly always contained a de-identified subject ID, COVID-19 status, age in years and sex. Where HLA class I and class II types were available, the types were taken from metadata supplied by the sample provider, not from assay-based typing.

The immunoSEQ Assay, a bias-controlled multiplex PCR, was used to amplify TCRbeta CDR3 regions from genomic DNA. Per the source publication's procedure: The number of nucleated cells in each sample was estimated from the amplification of reference gene primers within the assay. To quantify the absolute abundance of each unique TCRbeta CDR3 rearrangement, sequence reads were collapsed and filtered. Productive Simpson clonality was computed per sample as the square root of Simpson's diversity index over productive rearrangements. What TCRdb holds here is the immuneACCESS table cut down to in-frame rearrangements. Part of the clones is not present; checked against another copy, under half of the missing clones reflect an unresolved V gene, and the others are unexplained. V and J calls and clone size are copied from that table; D and trimming were computed from the DNA. In this sample the table shows approximately 500,000 clones, 85% to 90% of which occur a single time. Together, the top ten hold approximately 0.9% of the sample.

Overall results and qualifications from the work: How much clinical and demographic metadata was included differed by source and by participant, and the metadata was provided uncurated.

The sequence joins TRBV7-9 to TRBJ1-1, and the D gene may be TRBD1, 5 bases matching. The receptor's source is a man aged 18 to 30 with COVID-19, enrolled during active disease. The material sequenced was peripheral blood. At the DNA level, the sequence is TGTGCCAGCAGCTTACGGAGGGACCGGGCGTTGAACACTGAAGCTTTCTTT. The encoded protein is CASSLRRDRALNTEAFF.